A single sample is the source of the 18 T cell receptor beta chains below, sequenced in a study of post-analysis software for immune sequencing data. Unique molecular identifiers were built into the TCR beta cDNA libraries. TCRdb used MiXCR to reprocess the PCR reads, holding one entry per CDR3 protein. The table includes 820,000 or so distinct CDR3 sequences, approximately 53% detected once. The antigens of these receptors remain unknown. Study results and caveats: There were four or five TRBV segments more frequent in patients than controls, and TRBV5-6, TRBV5-1 and TRBV20-1 were among them.

Sequenced: blood. All receptors come from a girl between 5 and 17 years old with multiple sclerosis.

This clonotype was seen a few times. The chain joins TRBV20-1 to TRBJ2-7; TRBD1 aligns across 8 bases. The CDR3 contains 14 residues. Germline assignment: CDR1 DFQATT and CDR2 SNEGSKA (reference sequence). The ends lost 6 bases at V and 5 bases at J; junction bases unmatched: 12. The CDR3, as DNA: TGCAGTGCGATTACCGGGACAGGCGGCCACGAGCAGTACTTC. Amino acid sequence: CSAITGTGGHEQYF.

This clonotype was seen at least ten times. The chain joins TRBV5-6 to TRBJ2-5, with TRBD2 matching 8 bases. CDR3 length: 13 residues. The germline V gene encodes CDR1 SGHDT and CDR2 YYEEEE. J was trimmed by 5 bases and V by 4 bases; bases with no gene match: 4. CDR3 sequence: CASSRLAGETQYF. CDR3 sequence (DNA): TGTGCCAGCAGCCGATTAGCGGGGGAGACCCAGTACTTC.

The gene calls are TRBV15 and TRBJ1-1; D gene uncertain. The CDR3 is 14 residues long. V lost 8 bases and J 6 bases, leaving 19 bases between the germline ends. In germline, CDR1 is LNHNV, CDR2 YYDKDF (reference sequence). CDR3 residues: CATRSEGLLAEAFF. In nucleotides, the CDR3 is TGTGCCACCCGATCGGAAGGGCTGCTAGCTGAAGCTTTCTTT.

The chain is built from TRBV29-1 and TRBJ2-7; 8 positions agree with TRBD2. Germline loops: CDR1 SQVTM, CDR2 ANQGSEA. This CDR3 has 15 residues. After removal of 8 bases from V and 3 bases from J, the junction contained 15 bases not matched to a gene. The chain's CDR3 is CSIGGLVLGSYEQYF. DNA of the CDR3: TGCAGCATAGGGGGACTAGTCCTAGGAAGCTACGAGCAGTACTTC.

The genes are TRBV29-1 and TRBJ2-5; D tentatively reads TRBD1 or TRBD2 (5 bases each). Trimming took 5 bases from V and 1 from J, leaving 8 bases between them. This CDR3 is 12 amino acids long. CDR1 and CDR2 (germline): SQVTM, ANQGSEA. The CDR3 DNA sequence: TGCAGCGTTAGAGGGGCCCAAGAGACCCAGTACTTC. Amino acid sequence: CSVRGAQETQYF. Drawing the rest from reference TRBV29-1 and TRBJ2-5, the complete variable domain is SAVISQKPSRDICQRGTSLTIQCQVDSQVTMMFWYRQQPGQSLTLIATANQGSEATYESGFVIDKFPISRPNLTFSTLTVSNMSPEDSSIYLCSVRGAQETQYFGPGTRLLVL.

This clonotype was found a few times. The CDR3 reads CSVAQGIGNTEAFF. The CDR3, as DNA: TGCAGCGTTGCTCAGGGGATTGGAAACACTGAAGCTTTCTTT. The rearrangement links TRBV29-1 to TRBJ1-1, with D possibly TRBD1 on 6 matching bases. The germline V gene has CDR1 SQVTM and CDR2 ANQGSEA. There are 14 residues in the CDR3. The V end was cut by 4 bases, the J end by 2 bases, with 14 bases between.

A note on this clonotype: One junction end disagrees with the germline gene, perhaps due to a read error. The chain is built from TRBV3-1 and TRBJ2-1; a weak D match, TRBD2 (5 bases). CDR1 and CDR2 (germline): LGHDT, YNNKEL (reference sequence). This CDR3 has 15 residues. The CDR3 is CASSLRTGIYNGQFF. Written as DNA, the CDR3 is TGTGCCAGCAGCCTACGGACGGGAATCTACAATGGGCAGTTCTTC.

The rearrangement joins TRBV12-3 or TRBV12-4 to TRBJ2-1, with D possibly TRBD2 on 6 matching bases. The CDR3 consists of 12 residues. V lost 2 bases and J 13 bases, leaving 12 bases between the germline ends. CDR3 DNA sequence: TGTGCCAGCAGTTTAAATCCGGGGGATCAGTTCTTC. Translated: CASSLNPGDQFF.

Here the CDR3 DNA reads TGTGCCACTCAAGAATGGACAGGGAGCTCCTACAATGAGCAGTTCTTC. It translates to CATQEWTGSSYNEQFF. This chain joins TRBV7-2 and TRBJ2-1; 8 bases map to TRBD1. J lost 0 bases, V lost 10 bases, and 11 bases had no gene match. Per the germline V gene, CDR1 is SGHTA and CDR2 is FQGNSA. The CDR3 covers 16 residues. Drawing the rest from reference TRBV7-2 and TRBJ2-1, the complete variable domain is GAGVSQSPSNKVTEKGKDVELRCDPISGHTALYWYRQSLGQGLEFLIYFQGNSAPDKSGLPSDRFSAERTGGSVSTLTIQRTQQEDSAVYLCATQEWTGSSYNEQFFGPGTRLTVL.

This clonotype was seen more than once but under ten times. The V gene is TRBV29-1, the J gene TRBJ2-3, with D hard to call. Germline lookup yields CDR1 SQVTM and CDR2 ANQGSEA. V was trimmed by 4 bases and J by 2 bases, leaving 7 bases between them. CDR3 length equals 12 residues. The chain's CDR3 is CSVAPYTDTQYF. DNA for the CDR3: TGCAGCGTTGCACCCTACACAGATACGCAGTATTTT.

V and J are TRBV7-9 and TRBJ2-7, with 11 positions matching TRBD1. The CDR3 loop spans 16 amino acids. CDR1 is SEHNR, CDR2 FQNEAQ, per germline (reference sequence). Trimming removed 2 bases from V and 6 bases from J; junction bases left unmatched: 9. The CDR3 DNA follows: TGTGCCAGCAGCTTATACCGGGACAGGGGGAGAATCGAGCAGTACTTC. This gives the protein CASSLYRDRGRIEQYF.

V gene TRBV20-1 combines with J gene TRBJ1-5; possibly TRBD1 for D (6 bases). In germline, CDR1 is DFQATT, CDR2 SNEGSKA (reference sequence). CDR3 length: 13 amino acids. The V end was cut by 1 base, the J end by 3 bases, with 7 bases between. CDR3 nucleotides: TGCAGTGCTAGAGCGGGACACAATCAGCCCCAGCATTTT. It specifies CSARAGHNQPQHF.

This clonotype was picked up a small number of times. The V gene is TRBV11-2, the J gene TRBJ2-7, with TRBD1 matching over 12 bases. With V trimmed by 0 bases and J by 3 bases, 3 bases remained unmatched. There are 16 residues in the CDR3. In germline, CDR1 is SGHAT, CDR2 FQNNGV. For the CDR3, the DNA is TGTGCCAGCAGCTTAGAGGGGACAGGGGGCTTCTACGAGCAGTACTTC. This translates into CASSLEGTGGFYEQYF. The variable domain in full, completed from reference TRBV11-2 and TRBJ2-7, reads EAGVAQSPRYKIIEKRQSVAFWCNPISGHATLYWYQQILGQGPKLLIQFQNNGVVDDSQLPKDRFSAERLKGVDSTLKIQPAKLEDSAVYLCASSLEGTGGFYEQYFGPGTRLTVT.

This rearrangement joins TRBV5-1 to TRBJ2-3; D is ambiguous. This CDR3 region has 15 residues. The V and J ends lost 0 bases and 4 bases respectively, with 12 bases between them. Germline loops: CDR1 SGHRS, CDR2 YFSETQ. As DNA, the CDR3 is TGCGCCAGCAGCTTGGATGCGGTTGGGGCAGATACGCAGTATTTT. Protein: CASSLDAVGADTQYF.

This clonotype was detected only a few times. The chain has TRBV20-1 and TRBJ2-5, with D tentatively TRBD1 (5 bases). CDR1 is DFQATT, CDR2 SNEGSKA, per germline (reference sequence). V dropped 6 bases and J dropped 5 bases, with 22 bases sitting between them. This CDR3 has 15 residues. The CDR3 coding sequence is TGCAGTGCGCACCATTTACAGGAACCCACGGAGACCCAGTACTTC. This sequence encodes CSAHHLQEPTETQYF.

This chain uses TRBV6-1 with TRBJ2-5; 10 bases align to TRBD1. Per the germline V gene, CDR1 is MNHNS and CDR2 is SASEGT. CDR3 length: 14 residues. V lost 7 bases to trimming and J lost 4 bases; unmatched junction nucleotides: 6. CDR3 in amino acids: CASKGTGVLETQYF. The CDR3 DNA is TGTGCCAGCAAGGGGACAGGGGTTTTAGAGACCCAGTACTTC.

The chain combines TRBV13 with TRBJ2-7; 7 nucleotides agree with TRBD1. This CDR3 has 16 residues. The germline gives CDR1 PRHDT, CDR2 FYEKMQ (reference sequence). Losses at the gene ends were 2 bases for V and 0 bases for J; bases not matched to a gene: 7. CDR3 amino acids: CASSLTGTASSYEQYF. The CDR3 nucleotides read TGTGCCAGCAGCTTAACCGGGACAGCTAGCTCCTACGAGCAGTACTTC.

The CDR3 loop is CASSLGQGKAKNIQYF. For the CDR3, the DNA is TGCGCCAGCAGCTTGGGACAGGGAAAGGCCAAAAACATTCAGTACTTC. The chain is built from TRBV5-1 and TRBJ2-4; 7 nucleotides match TRBD1. V gave up 0 bases and J gave up 1 base; unmatched junction bases: 4. The CDR3 consists of 16 residues. Per the germline V gene, CDR1 is SGHRS and CDR2 is YFSETQ.